This TCR beta chain was recorded in a study of T cells in Graves' hyperthyroidism and ophthalmopathy. From germline, CDR1 is SGHTA and CDR2 FQGNSA. CDR3 length: 13 amino acids. Losses at the gene ends were 5 bases for V and 10 bases for J; bases not matched to a gene: 7. The source material, RNA transcripts, was used to amplify TCR beta CDR3 regions. HTBI primers were employed in a first-round RT-PCR of the TCR CDR3. TCRdb reprocessed the multiplex PCR reads with MiXCR, giving one entry per CDR3 protein. This table holds about 610,000 distinct CDR3 sequences, approximately 14% found once. Study-level points and caveats: Progression to ophthalmopathy was predicted a median of 6.5 months early.

This clonotype has ten or more counts. What it binds is unknown. This clonotype was sampled from a woman aged 40-49 years with Graves' ophthalmopathy. The specimen sequenced was blood. V gene TRBV7-2 combines with J gene TRBJ2-5; 10 bases are shared with TRBD2. Here the CDR3 DNA reads TGTGCCAGCAGCGCCCCTAGCGGGAGAATCCAGTACTTC. Encoded protein: CASSAPSGRIQYF.